The entry below gives a single TCR beta chain sequence along with its context. Using immunoSEQ multiplex PCR, the repertoire was profiled, and TCRdb retains in-frame clones only, with some absent. The sample consists of roughly 1,600,000 clones, roughly 98.5% of them appearing once. This sample is part of a study of shared clonotypes between healthy human individuals. Whole-study context: A couple of female and a few male donors aged 18 to 49 were enrolled.

This CDR3 is built from 16 residues. V dropped 3 bases and J dropped 7 bases, with 22 bases sitting between them. Per germline, CDR1 SGHTA and CDR2 FQGTGA. Splitting of CD4+ cells produced CD45RA+ naive and CD45RA-negative memory subsets. This TCR derives from a young man in good health. The sample comprised naive CD4+ T cells sorted from blood. Subset indicated: CD45RA+ positively selected. The chain joins TRBV7-3 to TRBJ2-7; D possibly matches TRBD1 or TRBD2 (5 bases each). The DNA of the CDR3 is TGTGCCAGCAGCTTGCGGCCCCCCCAGGGATCGGGGGAGCAGTACTTC. Amino acid sequence: CASSLRPPQGSGEQYF. Together with reference TRBV7-3 and TRBJ2-7, the CDR3 gives the full variable domain: GAGVSQTPSNKVTEKGKYVELRCDPISGHTALYWYRQSLGQGPEFLIYFQGTGAADDSGLPNDRFFAVRPEGSVSTLKIQRTERGDSAVYLCASSLRPPQGSGEQYFGPGTRLTVT.